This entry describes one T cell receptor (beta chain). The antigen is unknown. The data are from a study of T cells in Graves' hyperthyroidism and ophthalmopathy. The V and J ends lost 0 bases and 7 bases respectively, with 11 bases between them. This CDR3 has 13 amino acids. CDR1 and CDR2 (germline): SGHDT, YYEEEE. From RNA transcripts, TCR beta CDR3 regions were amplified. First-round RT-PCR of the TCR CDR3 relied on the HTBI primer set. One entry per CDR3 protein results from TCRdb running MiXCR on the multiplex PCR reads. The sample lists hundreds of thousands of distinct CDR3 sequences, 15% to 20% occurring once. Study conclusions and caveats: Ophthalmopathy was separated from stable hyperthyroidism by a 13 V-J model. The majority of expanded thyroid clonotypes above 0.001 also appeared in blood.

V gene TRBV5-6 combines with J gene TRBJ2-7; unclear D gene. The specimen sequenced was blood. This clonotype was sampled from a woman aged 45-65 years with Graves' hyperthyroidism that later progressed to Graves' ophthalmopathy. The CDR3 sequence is CASSLAGFGEQYF. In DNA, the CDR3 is TGTGCCAGCAGCTTGGCCGGATTCGGTGAGCAGTACTTC.